This T cell receptor (beta chain) was recovered during a study of preoperative IRX-2 immunotherapy in early breast cancer. The sample's treatment: preoperative locoregional IRX-2 cytokine immunotherapy. Patients received preoperative, locoregional IRX-2 cytokine immunotherapy in a phase Ib study. Generated by immunoSEQ multiplex PCR, the TCRdb table keeps only in-frame clones and is missing some. This sample yields roughly 93,000 clones, of which roughly 88% are seen a single time; roughly 2% belongs to the top ten. The germline V gene encodes CDR1 MNHGY and CDR2 SAAAGT. V dropped 4 bases and J dropped 8 bases, with 15 bases sitting between them. The CDR3 is 15 residues long.

V usage is TRBV6-8 and J usage is TRBJ1-6, with D possibly being TRBD1 (6 bases). The sequence came from a human donor with breast cancer. Sequencing used tumor tissue, obtained after IRX-2 immunotherapy. CDR3 sequence: CASSSYREADSPLHF. CDR3 sequence (DNA): TGTGCCAGCAGTTCCTACAGGGAGGCGGATTCACCCCTCCACTTT.